The T cell receptor (beta chain) described here comes from a study of neurological immune-mediated disorders. Synthesis of cDNA used 5'RACE (with 10-nucleotide random UMIs). TCRdb ran MiXCR on the 5' RACE reads and lists one entry per CDR3 protein. The data show approximately 45,000 distinct CDR3 sequences, 13% seen once. V lost 4 bases to trimming and J lost 5 bases; unmatched junction nucleotides: 8. The CDR3 runs 16 residues. Germline V CDR1 and CDR2: SGHRS, YFSETQ. The table lists this clonotype with a few counts. This sample's time point: longitudinal time-point 3. J is TRBJ2-7 and V is TRBV5-1, with 14 nucleotides matching TRBD2. The TCR comes from a man under 40 in good health. Sequencing was carried out using PBMCs. CDR3 residues: CASSRLAGGPRNEQYF. The CDR3 DNA is TGCGCCAGCAGCAGACTAGCGGGAGGGCCTAGAAACGAGCAGTACTTC.